This T cell receptor (beta chain) was profiled in a study of T cell changes during pregnancy in multiple sclerosis. CDR3 length: 14 residues. CDR1 and CDR2 (germline): GTSNPN, SVGIG (reference sequence). The V and J ends lost 0 bases and 7 bases respectively, with 15 bases between them. Only one count was recorded for this clone. Assay: immunoSEQ multiplex PCR; the TCRdb copy retains only in-frame clones and omits some. The table includes around 78,000 clones, roughly nine tenths detected once. This sequence joins TRBV30 and TRBJ1-2; the D gene is possibly TRBD1 (5 bases). The clonotype comes from a female donor in good health, enrolled as a control in a pregnancy study. The sequencing used peripheral blood, collected in the third trimester of pregnancy. CDR3: CAWSVALLGGGYTF. The CDR3 coding sequence is TGTGCCTGGAGTGTAGCTCTGTTGGGGGGTGGCTACACCTTC.